The T cell receptor (beta chain) under discussion was sequenced for a study of shared T cell receptors in the human thymus. The CDR3 consists of 15 residues. V shed 3 bases, J shed 4 bases, and the junction held 5 bases outside the gene matches. Germline V gene sequence: CDR1 SGHDN, CDR2 FVKESK. Repertoires were generated with immunoSEQ multiplex PCR, while TCRdb's copy carries only in-frame clones and drops some. This table has some 720,000 clones, roughly 90% appearing once. This sample also appeared in a second study, on human thymus T cells. From that study: The study used thymus tissue resected during corrective heart surgery.

Specimen: thymocytes. The TCR comes from a boy under three years old with a congenital heart defect. This chain uses TRBV14 with TRBJ2-1; the match to TRBD2 covers 8 bases. CDR3 nucleotide sequence: TGTGCCAGCAGCCACGTCGGGAGGGCATACAATGAGCAGTTCTTC. Residues: CASSHVGRAYNEQFF.